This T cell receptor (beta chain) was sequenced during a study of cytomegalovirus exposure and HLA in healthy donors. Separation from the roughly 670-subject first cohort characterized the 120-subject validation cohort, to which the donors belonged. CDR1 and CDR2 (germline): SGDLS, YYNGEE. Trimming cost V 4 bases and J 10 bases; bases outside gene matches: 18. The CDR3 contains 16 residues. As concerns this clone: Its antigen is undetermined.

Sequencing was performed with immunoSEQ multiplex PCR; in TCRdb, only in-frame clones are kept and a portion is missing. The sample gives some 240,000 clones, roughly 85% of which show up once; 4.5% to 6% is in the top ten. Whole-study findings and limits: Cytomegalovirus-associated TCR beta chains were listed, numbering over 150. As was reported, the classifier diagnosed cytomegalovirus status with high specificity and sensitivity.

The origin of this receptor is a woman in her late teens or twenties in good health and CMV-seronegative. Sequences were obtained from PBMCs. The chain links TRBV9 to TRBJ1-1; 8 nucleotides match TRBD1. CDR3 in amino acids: CASSSRQGSVEPPAFF. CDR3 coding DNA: TGTGCCAGCAGCTCTAGACAGGGGAGCGTTGAACCACCAGCTTTCTTT.